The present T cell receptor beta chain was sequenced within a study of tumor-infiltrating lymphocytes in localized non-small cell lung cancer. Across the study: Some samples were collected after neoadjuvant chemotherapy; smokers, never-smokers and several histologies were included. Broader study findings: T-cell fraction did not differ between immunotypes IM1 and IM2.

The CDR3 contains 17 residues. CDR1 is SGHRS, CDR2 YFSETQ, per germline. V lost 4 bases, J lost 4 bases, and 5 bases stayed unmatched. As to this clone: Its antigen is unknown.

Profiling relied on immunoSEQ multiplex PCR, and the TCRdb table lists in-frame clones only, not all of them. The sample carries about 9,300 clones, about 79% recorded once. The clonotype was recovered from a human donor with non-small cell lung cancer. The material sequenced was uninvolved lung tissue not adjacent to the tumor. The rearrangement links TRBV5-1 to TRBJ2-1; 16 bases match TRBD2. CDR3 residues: CASSEGLAGGGYNEQFF. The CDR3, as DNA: TGCGCCAGCAGCGAGGGACTAGCGGGAGGGGGATACAATGAGCAGTTCTTC.